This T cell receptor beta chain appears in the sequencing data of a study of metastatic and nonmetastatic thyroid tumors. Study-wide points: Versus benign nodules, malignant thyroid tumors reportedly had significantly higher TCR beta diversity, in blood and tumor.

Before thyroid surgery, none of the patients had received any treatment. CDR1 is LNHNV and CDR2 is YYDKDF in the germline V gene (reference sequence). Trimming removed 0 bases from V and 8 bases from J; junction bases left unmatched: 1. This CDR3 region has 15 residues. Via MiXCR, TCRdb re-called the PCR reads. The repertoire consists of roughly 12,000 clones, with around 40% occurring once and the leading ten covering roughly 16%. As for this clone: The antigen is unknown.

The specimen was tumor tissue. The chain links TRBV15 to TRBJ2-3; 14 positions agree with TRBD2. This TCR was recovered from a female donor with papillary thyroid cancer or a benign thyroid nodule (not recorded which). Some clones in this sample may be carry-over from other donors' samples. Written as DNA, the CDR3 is TGTGCCACCAGCAGAGAAGGGACTAGCGGGGGTACGCAGTATTTT. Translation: CATSREGTSGGTQYF. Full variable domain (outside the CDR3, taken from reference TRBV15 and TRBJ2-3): DAMVIQNPRYQVTQFGKPVTLSCSQTLNHNVMYWYQQKSSQAPKLLFHYYDKDFNNEADTPDNFQSRRPNTSFCFLDIRSPGLGDTAMYLCATSREGTSGGTQYFGPGTRLTVL.